These 21 T cell receptor beta chains originate from one sample sequenced in a study of OX40 agonist ivuxolimab in advanced cancers. The table came from immunoSEQ multiplex PCR; TCRdb's copy has only in-frame clones and leaves some out. The sample contains tens of thousands of clones, 85% to 90% of which appear only once. The sequencing here drew on CD4+ or CD8+ T cells sorted from blood, taken in a trial of the OX40 agonist ivuxolimab. The receptors here all came from an adult with an advanced solid tumor such as melanoma, head and neck, liver or kidney cancer.

This sequence joins TRBV27 and TRBJ2-3; the D gene could be TRBD1 or TRBD2 (5 bases each). Trimming pared 5 bases from V and 0 bases from J, leaving 12 bases between. The CDR3 has 15 residues. Germline CDR1 and CDR2: MNHEY and SMNVEV (reference sequence). The CDR3 bases are TGTGCCAGCAGTCCGATGGGACGGAGCACAGATACGCAGTATTTT. Its translation is CASSPMGRSTDTQYF.

This chain uses TRBV27 with TRBJ1-6; possibly TRBD1 for D (6 bases). This CDR3 is 18 amino acids long. The germline V gene has CDR1 MNHEY and CDR2 SMNVEV (reference sequence). Between the trimmed V and J ends, which lost 5 bases and 0 bases, there was a span of 17 bases. The CDR3 here is CASSPRQVTRSYNSPLHF. Written as DNA, the CDR3 is TGTGCCAGCAGTCCCCGACAGGTCACACGCTCCTATAATTCACCCCTCCACTTT.

The chain is built from TRBV28 and TRBJ1-4; D ambiguous. Germline V CDR1 and CDR2: MDHEN, SYDVKM. There are 12 residues in the CDR3. Between the trimmed V and J ends, which lost 7 bases and 7 bases, there was a span of 10 bases. CDR3 sequence (DNA): TGTGCCAGCAAGGTGAAGGCTGAAAAACTGTTTTTT. This gives the protein CASKVKAEKLFF.

This clone has just a few counts. This chain connects TRBV11-1 to TRBJ2-2; D tentatively reads TRBD1 or TRBD2 (7 bases each). The germline V gene encodes CDR1 SGHAT and CDR2 FQDESV (reference sequence). CDR3 length equals 17 residues. V shed 5 bases and J shed 4 bases, with 20 bases lying between them. CDR3 DNA sequence: TGTGCCAGCAGCCCTCCGACAGGGAGGGTCCGCACCGGGGAGCTGTTTTTT. This encodes CASSPPTGRVRTGELFF.

The chain joins TRBV4-3 to TRBJ1-6; D gene uncertain. The CDR3 is 17 amino acids. Germline V lookup: CDR1 LGHNA, CDR2 YSLEER. V was cut by 0 bases and J by 5 bases, with 14 bases left in between. Here the CDR3 DNA reads TGCGCCAGCAGCCAAGATTTACGTGCGGGGAATAATTCACCCCTCCACTTT. Translating gives CASSQDLRAGNNSPLHF.

This clone was seen just once. The V and J genes are TRBV5-1 and TRBJ2-2, with D possibly matching TRBD2 (5 bases). The CDR3 has 18 residues. V lost 0 bases, J lost 1 base, and 16 bases lay in between. Germline-derived CDR1 and CDR2 are SGHRS and YFSETQ. The CDR3 nucleotides read TGCGCCAGCAGCTTGGCCCGAGGGCGACTTCTGAACACCGGGGAGCTGTTTTTT. Protein product: CASSLARGRLLNTGELFF.

The gene calls are TRBV4-2 and TRBJ1-1, with D unclear. There are 12 residues in the CDR3. V was trimmed by 4 bases and J by 4 bases, leaving 7 bases between them. Germline-derived CDR1 and CDR2 are LGHNA and YNFKEQ. The CDR3 DNA reads TGTGCCAGCAGCCCGGGCCGCACTGAAGCTTTCTTT. As protein: CASSPGRTEAFF.

This chain links TRBV6-5 with TRBJ1-5; no clear D gene. Germline-derived CDR1 and CDR2 are MNHEY and SVGAGI. This CDR3 has 12 amino acids. V was trimmed by 8 bases and J by 0 bases, leaving 5 bases between them. The CDR3 coding sequence is TGTGCCAGCCAATATAGCAATCAGCCCCAGCATTTT. This translates into CASQYSNQPQHF.

The chain couples TRBV7-9 to TRBJ1-2, with 10 bases identical to TRBD1. The trim removed 5 bases at V and 7 bases at J, leaving 7 bases unmatched. The CDR3 length is 14 residues. Germline lookup yields CDR1 SEHNR and CDR2 FQNEAQ (reference sequence). The CDR3 is CASSQRTGGAGYTF. The CDR3 bases are TGTGCCAGCAGCCAGAGGACAGGGGGTGCTGGCTACACCTTC.

The genes are TRBV18 and TRBJ2-5; D gene uncertain. The CDR3 runs to 14 residues. CDR1 is KGHSH and CDR2 is LQKENI in the germline V gene. Trimming stripped 3 bases from V and 5 bases from J, with 13 bases between. The CDR3 loop reads CASSPPSRSETQYF. CDR3 in DNA: TGTGCCAGCTCACCGCCTTCGCGGTCTGAGACCCAGTACTTC. Variable domain in full (rest from reference TRBV18 and TRBJ2-5): NAGVMQNPRHLVRRRGQEARLRCSPMKGHSHVYWYRQLPEEGLKFMVYLQKENIIDESGMPKERFSAEFPKEGPSILRIQQVVRGDSAAYFCASSPPSRSETQYFGPGTRLLVL.

The chain has TRBV28 and TRBJ1-6; D not certain. The ends were cut back, 5 bases at V and 8 bases at J, with 10 bases in the middle. This CDR3 comprises 13 residues. CDR1 is MDHEN, CDR2 SYDVKM, per germline. For the CDR3, the DNA is TGTGCCAGCAGTCCCCGACTTGATTCACCCCTCCACTTT. Encoded protein: CASSPRLDSPLHF.

The CDR3 protein is CASSVEGVNEQFF. CDR3 nucleotides: TGTGCCAGCAGCGTAGAAGGGGTCAATGAGCAGTTCTTC. The chain recombines TRBV9 with TRBJ2-1; D might be TRBD1 (5 bases). Germline CDR1 and CDR2: SGDLS and YYNGEE. The V and J ends lost 0 bases and 6 bases respectively, with 7 bases between them. The CDR3 sequence is 13 residues long.

This sequence joins TRBV5-4 and TRBJ2-5; TRBD1 matches at 8 bases. Germline values: CDR1 SGHNT, CDR2 YYREEE (reference sequence). Trimming cost V 3 bases and J 1 base; bases outside gene matches: 8. The CDR3 length is 16 residues. CDR3 sequence: CASSSYQGAGQETQYF. In nucleotides, the CDR3 is TGTGCCAGCAGCTCCTACCAGGGGGCTGGCCAAGAGACCCAGTACTTC. Full variable domain (remainder filled in from reference TRBV5-4 and TRBJ2-5): ETGVTQSPTHLIKTRGQQVTLRCSSQSGHNTVSWYQQALGQGPQFIFQYYREEENGRGNFPPRFSGLQFPNYSSELNVNALELDDSALYLCASSSYQGAGQETQYFGPGTRLLVL.

This clone is a singleton in its sample. The V gene is TRBV19, the J gene TRBJ1-6; 8 bases agree with TRBD1. The CDR3 runs 14 residues. The V segment lost 9 bases and the J segment 7 bases; nucleotides outside the gene matches: 8. Germline V CDR1 and CDR2: LNHDA, SQIVND (reference sequence). CDR3 residues: CASTLDRGNSPLHF. In DNA, the CDR3 is TGTGCCAGCACTCTCGACAGGGGAAATTCACCCCTCCACTTT. The full variable domain, its missing parts supplied by reference TRBV19 and TRBJ1-6, is DGGITQSPKYLFRKEGQNVTLSCEQNLNHDAMYWYRQDPGQGLRLIYYSQIVNDFQKGDIAEGYSVSREKKESFPLTVTSAQKNPTAFYLCASTLDRGNSPLHFGNGTRLTVT.

The rearrangement links TRBV10-3 to TRBJ2-3, with unresolved D. Per germline, CDR1 ENHRY and CDR2 SYGVKD. The ends were cut back, 5 bases at V and 13 bases at J, with 19 bases in the middle. The CDR3 runs to 13 residues. The DNA of the CDR3 is TGTGCCATCAGTCAAGCGACCCCAAGAGGTAAGTATTTT. Its translation: CAISQATPRGKYF.

V gene TRBV13 combines with J gene TRBJ2-1; TRBD1 is a possible D gene (5 bases). This CDR3 spans 13 amino acids. Trimming pared 2 bases from V and 11 bases from J, leaving 13 bases between. Germline V lookup: CDR1 PRHDT, CDR2 FYEKMQ (reference sequence). The CDR3 DNA reads as TGTGCCAGCAGCTTATTACAGGTTGGGCAGCAGTTCTTC. Translation: CASSLLQVGQQFF.

The rearrangement uses TRBV6-5 and TRBJ1-4; D is perhaps TRBD1 (5 bases). V was cut by 6 bases and J by 4 bases, with 15 bases left in between. The CDR3 length is 15 residues. Per the germline V gene, CDR1 is MNHEY and CDR2 is SVGAGI. The CDR3 spells CASSRTGTDNEKLFF. The CDR3 coding sequence is TGTGCCAGCAGCCGGACCGGGACGGATAATGAAAAACTGTTTTTT.

The V gene is TRBV4-1, the J gene TRBJ2-3; no firm D call. CDR3 length: 13 residues. V was pared by 0 bases and J by 3 bases, with 4 bases between. CDR1 and CDR2 from the germline V gene are MGHRA and YSYEKL. In nucleotides, the CDR3 is TGCGCCAGCAGCCAAGAGGGGACAGATACGCAGTATTTT. Amino acid sequence: CASSQEGTDTQYF.

This clone was detected a few times. The chain employs TRBV5-1 and TRBJ1-2, with unresolved D. Germline CDR1 SGHRS, CDR2 YFSETQ. This CDR3 has 14 amino acids. Trimming shortened V by 5 bases and J by 4 bases, and 15 bases separated the two germline ends. CDR3 DNA: TGCGCCAGCAGATCGGACCCGGCGGGCTATGGCTACACCTTC. It translates to CASRSDPAGYGYTF. Full variable domain (missing parts from reference TRBV5-1 and TRBJ1-2): KAGVTQTPRYLIKTRGQQVTLSCSPISGHRSVSWYQQTPGQGLQFLFEYFSETQRNKGNFPGRFSGRQFSNSRSEMNVSTLELGDSALYLCASRSDPAGYGYTFGSGTRLTVV.

The chain links TRBV30 to TRBJ2-1; D remains ambiguous. This CDR3 spans 14 amino acids. V gave up 0 bases and J gave up 7 bases, with 13 bases separating them. CDR1 is GTSNPN and CDR2 is SVGIG in the germline V gene (reference sequence). The CDR3 is CAWSVLDVGNEQFF. The CDR3 region has the DNA TGTGCCTGGAGTGTATTGGATGTCGGAAATGAGCAGTTCTTC.

The chain carries TRBV28 and TRBJ1-3; no definite D call. Germline values: CDR1 MDHEN, CDR2 SYDVKM. The CDR3 is 13 residues long. V was trimmed by 5 bases and J by 2 bases, leaving 7 bases between them. CDR3 coding DNA: TGTGCCAGCAGTCCCCACGCTGGAAACACCATATATTTT. Amino acids: CASSPHAGNTIYF.